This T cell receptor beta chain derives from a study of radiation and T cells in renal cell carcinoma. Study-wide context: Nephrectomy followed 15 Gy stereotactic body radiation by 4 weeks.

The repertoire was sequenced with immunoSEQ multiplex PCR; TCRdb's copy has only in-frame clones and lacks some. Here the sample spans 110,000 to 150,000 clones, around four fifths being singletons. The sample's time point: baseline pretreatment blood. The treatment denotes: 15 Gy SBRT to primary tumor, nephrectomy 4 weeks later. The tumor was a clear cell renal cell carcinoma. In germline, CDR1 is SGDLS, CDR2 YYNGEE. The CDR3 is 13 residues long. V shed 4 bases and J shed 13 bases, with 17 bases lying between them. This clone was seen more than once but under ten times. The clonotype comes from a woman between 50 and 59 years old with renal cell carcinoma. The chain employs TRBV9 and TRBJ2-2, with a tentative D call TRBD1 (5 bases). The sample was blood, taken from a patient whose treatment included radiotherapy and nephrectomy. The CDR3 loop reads CASSPQGRAGLFF. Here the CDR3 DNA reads TGTGCCAGCAGCCCTCAGGGCAGGGCAGGGCTGTTTTTT.